Detailed here is one T cell receptor (beta chain). Its cognate antigen is unknown. The naive CD8 subset, CD45RO-negative cells positively selected for CCR7, excluded terminally differentiated effector memory CD45RA+ cells. These data originate in a study of shared clonotypes between healthy human individuals. Study-level information: CD4 naive and CD4 memory each took three plates per donor, while CD8 naive took two and CD8 memory one.

Study observations and caveats: Estimated richness values were generally larger in naive subsets than in memory subsets.

Clones were read by immunoSEQ multiplex PCR, and TCRdb kept only the in-frame ones, dropping some. Of just over 2,000,000 clones listed, roughly 95% are singletons. This receptor was identified in a man between 18 and 29 years old in good health. The sample comprised naive CD8+ T cells sorted from blood.

The CDR3 reads CASSVRDNTEAFF. CDR3 DNA: TGCGCCAGCAGCGTTAGGGATAACACTGAAGCTTTCTTT. This sequence joins TRBV5-1 and TRBJ1-1; D ambiguous. The V end lost 4 bases, the J end lost 2 bases, and 9 bases lay between the germline ends. The length of the CDR3 is 13 residues. Germline CDR1 SGHRS, CDR2 YFSETQ.